The next 15 T cell receptor beta chains were all read from a single sample in a study of CD8+ T cells in alopecia areata. The authors extracted RNA and reverse transcribed it into cDNA as the sequencing template. TCRdb keeps only in-frame clones here, not all; method: immunoSEQ multiplex PCR. The table lists around 120,000 clones, approximately 52% of them singletons, with around 30% in the top ten. Treatment here: oral pan-JAK inhibitor, 5-10 mg twice daily. The sample here was CD8+ T cells sorted from blood, taken at week 4, from a patient treated with tofacitinib. The source of these receptors is a human donor with alopecia areata.

This clone was found once. V and J are TRBV27 and TRBJ1-5, with D hard to call. CDR3 size: 15 residues. The germline gives CDR1 MNHEY, CDR2 SMNVEV (reference sequence). The V and J ends lost 3 bases and 3 bases respectively, with 12 bases between them. The CDR3 DNA is TGTGCCAGCAGTTTCAAGCCCTACATCAATCAGCCCCAGCATTTT. It yields the protein CASSFKPYINQPQHF.

Points on this clone: Germline and junction disagree at one end, which may indicate a read error. This chain joins TRBV29-1 and TRBJ1-1; TRBD1 is a possible D gene (5 bases). CDR3 length: 8 amino acids. CDR1 SQVTM and CDR2 ANQGSEA come from the germline V gene. CDR3 DNA: TGCAGCGTTGGGGACTCTCTCTTT. Translation: CSVGDSLF.

The J gene is TRBJ1-6, the V gene TRBV27; perhaps TRBD1 as D (5 bases). Trimming cost V 5 bases and J 16 bases, with 15 bases left between them. The CDR3 consists of 12 residues. CDR1 MNHEY and CDR2 SMNVEV come from the germline V gene (reference sequence). CDR3 sequence reads: CASSPGPQSLHF. The DNA of the CDR3 is TGTGCCAGCAGTCCAGGGCCCCAGTCTCTCCACTTT.

The V gene is TRBV29-1, the J gene TRBJ2-5; D is perhaps TRBD1 (5 bases). The CDR3 length is 12 residues. V was pared by 6 bases and J by 1 base, with 9 bases between. Germline V gene lookup returns CDR1 SQVTM and CDR2 ANQGSEA. CDR3 sequence reads: CSVPTAQETQYF. DNA for the CDR3: TGCAGCGTCCCGACAGCCCAAGAGACCCAGTACTTC.

This sequence joins TRBV19 and TRBJ2-5; D remains ambiguous. CDR3 size: 14 residues. V lost 0 bases and J lost 1, with 6 bases in between. CDR1 and CDR2 (germline): LNHDA, SQIVND (reference sequence). The chain's CDR3 is CASSIDYLQETQYF. The CDR3 bases are TGTGCCAGTAGTATAGACTACCTCCAAGAGACCCAGTACTTC.

The chain employs TRBV15 and TRBJ2-3; the match to TRBD2 covers 9 bases. Germline V CDR1 and CDR2: LNHNV, YYDKDF (reference sequence). There are 16 residues in the CDR3. V lost 1 base to trimming and J lost 5 bases; unmatched junction nucleotides: 7. The CDR3 nucleotides read TGTGCCACCAGCAGAGTCCGCGGGGGGGCCATAGATACGCAGTATTTT. Amino acid sequence: CATSRVRGGAIDTQYF.

The rearrangement uses TRBV27 and TRBJ2-1, with 15 bases lining up with TRBD2. J gave up 10 bases and V 1 base, and 8 bases lay outside the gene matches. CDR3 length: 17 residues. Germline loops: CDR1 MNHEY, CDR2 SMNVEV (reference sequence). The CDR3 loop reads CASSLLPGLAGGGEQFF. CDR3 nucleotide sequence: TGTGCCAGCAGTTTATTACCGGGACTAGCGGGGGGTGGGGAGCAGTTCTTC.

The V and J genes are TRBV30 and TRBJ1-2; 9 positions match TRBD1. J was trimmed by 5 bases and V by 4 bases; bases with no gene match: 8. Germline lookup yields CDR1 GTSNPN and CDR2 SVGIG (reference sequence). The CDR3 is 14 residues long. The CDR3 region is CAWTPGQGTYGYTF. For the CDR3, the DNA is TGTGCCTGGACTCCGGGACAGGGTACATATGGCTACACCTTC.

The J gene is TRBJ1-2, the V gene TRBV30; D is ambiguous. The CDR3 runs to 11 residues. V lost 5 bases, J lost 4 bases, and 8 bases lay in between. From germline, CDR1 is GTSNPN and CDR2 SVGIG (reference sequence). In nucleotides, the CDR3 is TGTGCCTGGTGGACTAGCTATGGCTACACCTTC. This encodes CAWWTSYGYTF.

This clone was detected only once. The chain links TRBV30 to TRBJ1-1, with TRBD1 matching over 8 bases. Losses at the gene ends were 2 bases for V and 11 bases for J; bases not matched to a gene: 4. Per the germline V gene, CDR1 is GTSNPN and CDR2 is SVGIG (reference sequence). This CDR3 is 11 amino acids long. CDR3 DNA sequence: TGTGCCTGGAGTATTGGACAGGGCGCTTTCTTT. Its protein product is CAWSIGQGAFF.

This sequence joins TRBV12-5 and TRBJ1-1; D is ambiguous. CDR1 LGHNT and CDR2 FRNRAP come from the germline V gene. Trimming removed 1 base at V and 3 bases at J, with 3 bases between. The CDR3 consists of 12 residues. The chain's CDR3 is CASGLGDTEAFF. The DNA of the CDR3 is TGTGCTAGTGGTTTGGGGGACACTGAAGCTTTCTTT.

This clone was found a few times. The V call is TRBV9, the J call TRBJ2-7, with 8 bases identical to TRBD1. Germline V lookup: CDR1 SGDLS, CDR2 YYNGEE. The CDR3 sequence is 15 residues long. After removal of 4 bases from V and 5 bases from J, the junction contained 11 bases not matched to a gene. In DNA form, the CDR3 reads TGTGCCAGCAGCACCCGGGACGGGACAGGTCACGAGCAGTACTTC. Protein: CASSTRDGTGHEQYF.

In its sample, this clone was seen a few times. V gene TRBV29-1 combines with J gene TRBJ2-7, with D possibly called TRBD1 or TRBD2 (5 bases each). The CDR3 totals 17 residues. Looked up from germline, CDR1 is SQVTM and CDR2 is ANQGSEA. Trimming shortened V by 1 base and J by 0 bases, and 19 bases separated the two germline ends. CDR3 coding DNA: TGCAGCGTTGAAGGCCCGTTTGACGGGGCCAGCTCCTACGAGCAGTACTTC. Residues: CSVEGPFDGASSYEQYF.

The chain joins TRBV7-6 to TRBJ1-6; 8 bases map to TRBD1. CDR1 and CDR2 (germline): SGHVS, FNYEAQ. V shed 4 bases and J 8 bases; nucleotides not matched to a gene: 7. CDR3 length: 15 residues. This CDR3 is CASSSRQGLDSPLHF. Here the CDR3 DNA reads TGTGCCAGCAGCTCACGACAGGGGTTGGATTCACCCCTCCACTTT.

V usage is TRBV7-8 and J usage is TRBJ2-5; TRBD2 aligns across 15 bases. The V gene end was trimmed by 0 bases and the J gene end by 3 bases; junction bases not matched to a gene: 11. The CDR3 spans 20 residues. Germline CDR1 and CDR2: SGHVS and FQNEAQ. The CDR3 DNA reads TGTGCCAGCAGCTTAGCGCGGGGACTAGCGGGGGGCCCGGAGGAAGAGACCCAGTACTTC. Protein sequence: CASSLARGLAGGPEEETQYF.